This T cell receptor beta chain was documented in a study of blood T cell repertoires in COVID-19. Study-wide background: Sample material is recorded as cDNA or gDNA derived from T cells, B-cell-depleted T cells, or PBMCs.

V was clipped by 5 bases and J by 6 bases, with 6 bases between them. Per the germline V gene, CDR1 is DFQATT and CDR2 is SNEGSKA (reference sequence). The CDR3 covers 10 residues. Libraries were prepared by immunoSEQ multiplex PCR; TCRdb keeps only in-frame clonotypes and omits some of them. The repertoire holds 150,000 to 200,000 clones, with around nine tenths as singletons. Membership in each cohort depended on participant-reported clinical history. Recovered Cohort 3 donors showed two negative PCRs, clearance, or symptom resolution. The receptor's source is a woman aged 18 to 35 who had recovered from COVID-19. J is TRBJ2-3 and V is TRBV20-1, with no clear D. Sequenced input: PBMCs or T cells enriched from blood (not recorded which). CDR3: CSALNDTQYF. As DNA, the CDR3 is TGCAGTGCTCTAAACGATACGCAGTATTTT.